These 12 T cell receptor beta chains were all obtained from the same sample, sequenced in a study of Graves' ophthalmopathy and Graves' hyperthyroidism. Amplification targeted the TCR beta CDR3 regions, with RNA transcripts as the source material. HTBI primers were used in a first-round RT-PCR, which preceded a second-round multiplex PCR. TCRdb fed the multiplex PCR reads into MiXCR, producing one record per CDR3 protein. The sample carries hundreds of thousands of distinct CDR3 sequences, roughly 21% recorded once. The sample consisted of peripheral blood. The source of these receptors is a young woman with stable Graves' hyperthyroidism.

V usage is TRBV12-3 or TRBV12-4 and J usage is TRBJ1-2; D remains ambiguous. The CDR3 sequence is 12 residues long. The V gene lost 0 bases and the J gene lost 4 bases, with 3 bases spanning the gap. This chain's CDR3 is CASSLATYGYTF. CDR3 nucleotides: TGTGCCAGCAGTTTAGCCACCTATGGCTACACCTTC.

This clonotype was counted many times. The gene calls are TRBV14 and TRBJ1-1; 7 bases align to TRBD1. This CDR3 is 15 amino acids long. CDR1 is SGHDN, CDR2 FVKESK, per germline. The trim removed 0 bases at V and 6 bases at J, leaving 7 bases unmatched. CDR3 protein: CASSQEPGQYPEAFF. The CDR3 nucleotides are TGTGCCAGCAGCCAAGAACCGGGACAGTACCCTGAAGCTTTCTTT.

Written as DNA, the CDR3 is TGTGCCAGCAGCTTAGAGGGACTGAAAAATTCACCCCTCCACTTT. Its protein is CASSLEGLKNSPLHF. The chain recombines TRBV7-9 with TRBJ1-6; tentatively, D is TRBD1 (5 bases). This CDR3 is built from 15 residues. Trimming shortened V by 1 base and J by 7 bases, and 11 bases separated the two germline ends. CDR1 and CDR2 from the germline V gene are SEHNR and FQNEAQ (reference sequence).

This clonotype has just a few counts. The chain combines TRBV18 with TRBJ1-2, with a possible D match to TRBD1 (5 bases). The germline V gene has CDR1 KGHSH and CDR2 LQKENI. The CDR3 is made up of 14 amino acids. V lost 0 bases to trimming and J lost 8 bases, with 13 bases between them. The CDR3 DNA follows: TGTGCCAGCTCACCACCGGGGCAGGGTGCGGGCTACACCTTC. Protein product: CASSPPGQGAGYTF.

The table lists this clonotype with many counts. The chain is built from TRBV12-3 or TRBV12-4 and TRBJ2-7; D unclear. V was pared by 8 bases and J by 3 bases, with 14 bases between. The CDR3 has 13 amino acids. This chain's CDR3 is CASGIIGLYEQYF. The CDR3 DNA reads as TGTGCCAGCGGGATCATCGGGCTCTACGAGCAGTACTTC.

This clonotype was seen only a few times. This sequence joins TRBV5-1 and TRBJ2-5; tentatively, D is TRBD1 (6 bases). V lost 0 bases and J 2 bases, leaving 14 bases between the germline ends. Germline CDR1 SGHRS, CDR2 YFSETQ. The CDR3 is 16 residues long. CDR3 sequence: CASSLAGGLLQETQYF. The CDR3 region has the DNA TGCGCCAGCAGCTTGGCTGGGGGCCTACTACAAGAGACCCAGTACTTC. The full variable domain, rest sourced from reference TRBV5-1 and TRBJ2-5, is KAGVTQTPRYLIKTRGQQVTLSCSPISGHRSVSWYQQTPGQGLQFLFEYFSETQRNKGNFPGRFSGRQFSNSRSEMNVSTLELGDSALYLCASSLAGGLLQETQYFGPGTRLLVL.

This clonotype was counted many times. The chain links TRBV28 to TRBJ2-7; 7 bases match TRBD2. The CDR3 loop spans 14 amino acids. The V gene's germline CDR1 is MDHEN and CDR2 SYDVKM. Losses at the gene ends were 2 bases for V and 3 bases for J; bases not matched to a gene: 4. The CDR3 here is CASSLVTGGYEQYF. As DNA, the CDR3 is TGTGCCAGCAGTTTAGTTACGGGGGGCTACGAGCAGTACTTC.

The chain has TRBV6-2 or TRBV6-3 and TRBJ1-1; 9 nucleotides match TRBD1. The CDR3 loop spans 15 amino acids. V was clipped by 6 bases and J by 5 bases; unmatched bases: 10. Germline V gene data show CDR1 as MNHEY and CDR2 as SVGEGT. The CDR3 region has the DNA TGTGCCAGCAGCGAACCGGGACAGGGTTGGACTGAAGCTTTCTTT. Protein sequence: CASSEPGQGWTEAFF.

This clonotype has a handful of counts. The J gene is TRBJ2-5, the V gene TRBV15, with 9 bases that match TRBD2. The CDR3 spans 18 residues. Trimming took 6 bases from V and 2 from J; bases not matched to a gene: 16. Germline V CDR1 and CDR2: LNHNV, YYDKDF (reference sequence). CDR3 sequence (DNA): TGTGCCACCAGTCCTTTCTCTTCGACTAGCGGACTACAAGAGACCCAGTACTTC. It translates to CATSPFSSTSGLQETQYF.

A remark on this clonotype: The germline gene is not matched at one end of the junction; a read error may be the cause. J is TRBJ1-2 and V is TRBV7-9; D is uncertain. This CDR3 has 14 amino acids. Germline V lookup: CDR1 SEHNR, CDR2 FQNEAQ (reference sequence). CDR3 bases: TGTGCCAGCAGCCTAGCGGGATCTAACTATGGCTACACCTTC. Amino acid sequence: CASSLAGSNYGYTF.

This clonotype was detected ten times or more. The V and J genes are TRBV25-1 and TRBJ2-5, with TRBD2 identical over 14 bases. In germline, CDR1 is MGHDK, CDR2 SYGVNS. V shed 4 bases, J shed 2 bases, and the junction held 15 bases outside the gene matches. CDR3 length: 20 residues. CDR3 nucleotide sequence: TGTGCCAGCAGTGTTCTCCCCGGGACTAGCGGGAGAGGGGCACAAGAGACCCAGTACTTC. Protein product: CASSVLPGTSGRGAQETQYF.

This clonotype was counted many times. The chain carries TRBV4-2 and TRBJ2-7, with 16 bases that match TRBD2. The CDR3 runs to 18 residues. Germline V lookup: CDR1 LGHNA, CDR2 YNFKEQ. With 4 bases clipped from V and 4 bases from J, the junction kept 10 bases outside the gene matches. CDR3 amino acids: CASSLTGLAGGPSYEQYF. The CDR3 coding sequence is TGTGCCAGCAGCCTAACGGGACTAGCGGGAGGGCCCTCGTACGAGCAGTACTTC.